This T cell receptor beta chain was obtained from a study of cytomegalovirus exposure and HLA in healthy donors. Primers included in the PCR were 60 Vbeta and 13 Jbeta primers. Using immunoSEQ multiplex PCR, the repertoire was profiled, and TCRdb retains in-frame clones only, with some absent. The table shows fewer than 250,000 clones, with around 85% occurring only once. Concerning this clone itself: The antigen is unknown.

The CDR3 is made up of 14 amino acids. Trimming left V 6 bases short and J 0 bases short, with 10 bases between. Germline loops: CDR1 MNHEY, CDR2 SVGAGI. Study-wide findings and caveats: Per a later analysis, HLA-associated TCR beta chains showed more clonal expansion than other, equally common TCR beta chains. A list of approximately 150 TCR beta chains associated with cytomegalovirus was given. Follow-up analysis found HLA locus-dependent TCR association rates, highest for DRB1 and lowest for HLA-C.

Sequenced material: PBMCs. The TCR was taken from a girl aged 2 to 10 in good health and CMV-seronegative. The chain is built from TRBV6-5 and TRBJ2-3, with TRBD2 as a possible D gene (5 bases). CDR3 residues: CASRSGFSTDTQYF. The CDR3 DNA reads TGTGCCAGCAGGAGCGGATTTAGCACAGATACGCAGTATTTT.